The clone carrying this TCR beta chain was seen repeatedly, ten times or more. Its antigen is not identified. Germline assignment: CDR1 LGHNA and CDR2 YSLEER. Trimming took 0 bases from V and 5 from J, leaving 12 bases between them. CDR3 length equals 15 residues. Primers used in a second PCR of about 7 to 12 cycles were a sample-barcoded 5' primer and a J-beta primer mix. TCRdb re-called the 5' RACE reads with MiXCR, one entry per CDR3 protein. This sample has around 650,000 distinct CDR3 sequences, with 32% found just once. This record comes from a study of blood T cells in healthy people across ages. Study-level background: Per two T cells, about one barcoded beta molecule was captured through template switching. Findings of the study overall: Estimates drawn from one million T cells were deemed to understate diversity.

The receptor was derived from a woman at least 80 years old in good health. J is TRBJ2-3 and V is TRBV4-3, with D perhaps TRBD1 (5 bases). Input material: blood. In DNA form, the CDR3 reads TGCGCCAGCAGCCAAGATAAAACAAGGGGAGATACGCAGTATTTT. Translation gives CASSQDKTRGDTQYF.